Given below is one TCR beta chain in context. Antigen unknown. With 60 Vbeta and 13 Jbeta primers, the PCR was carried out. The repertoire was sequenced with immunoSEQ multiplex PCR; TCRdb's copy has only in-frame clones and lacks some. This sample carries some 180,000 clones, approximately 80% of them seen once, and the ten largest clones take about 1.4%. The data originate from a study of cytomegalovirus exposure and HLA in healthy donors. Germline V CDR1 and CDR2: MNHEY, SMNVEV (reference sequence). J lost 5 bases, V lost 5 bases, and 2 bases had no gene match. The CDR3 runs to 15 residues. Study-wide results and limits: Among immune exposure information, only CMV serostatus was available. TCR beta V- and J-gene trimming, according to a later analysis, was linked to a missense DCLRE1C variant.

Material for sequencing was PBMCs. This receptor was identified in a girl aged 5 to 17 in good health and CMV-seropositive. The chain links TRBV27 to TRBJ2-2; 13 bases agree with TRBD2. The CDR3 is CASSGGLAGTGELFF. CDR3 bases: TGTGCCAGCAGTGGGGGACTAGCGGGAACCGGGGAGCTGTTTTTT.